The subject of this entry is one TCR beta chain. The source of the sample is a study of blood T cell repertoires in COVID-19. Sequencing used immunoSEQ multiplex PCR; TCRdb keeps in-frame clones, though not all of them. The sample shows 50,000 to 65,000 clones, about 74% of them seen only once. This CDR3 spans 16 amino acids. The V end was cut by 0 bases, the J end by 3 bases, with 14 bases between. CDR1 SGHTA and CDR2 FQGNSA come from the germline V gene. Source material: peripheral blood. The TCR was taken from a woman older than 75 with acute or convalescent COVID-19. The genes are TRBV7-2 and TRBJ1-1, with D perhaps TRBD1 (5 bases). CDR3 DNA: TGTGCCAGCAGCTTAGCGACGGGGGGTGTTGACACTGAAGCTTTCTTT. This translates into CASSLATGGVDTEAFF.